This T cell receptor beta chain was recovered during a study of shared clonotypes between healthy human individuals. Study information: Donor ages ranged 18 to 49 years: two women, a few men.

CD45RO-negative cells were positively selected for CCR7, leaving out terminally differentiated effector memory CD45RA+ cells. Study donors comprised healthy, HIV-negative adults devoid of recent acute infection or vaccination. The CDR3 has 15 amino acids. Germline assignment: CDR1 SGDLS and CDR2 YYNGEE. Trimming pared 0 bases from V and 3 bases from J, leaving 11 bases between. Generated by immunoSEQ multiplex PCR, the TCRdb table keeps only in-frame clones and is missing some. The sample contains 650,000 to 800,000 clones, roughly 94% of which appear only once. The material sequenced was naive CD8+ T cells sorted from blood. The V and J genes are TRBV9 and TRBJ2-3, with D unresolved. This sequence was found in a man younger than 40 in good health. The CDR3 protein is CASSVEGSSTDTQYF. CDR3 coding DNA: TGTGCCAGCAGCGTAGAAGGTAGCAGTACAGATACGCAGTATTTT. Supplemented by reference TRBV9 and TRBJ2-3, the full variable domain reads DSGVTQTPKHLITATGQRVTLRCSPRSGDLSVYWYQQSLDQGLQFLIQYYNGEERAKGNILERFSAQQFPDLHSELNLSSLELGDSALYFCASSVEGSSTDTQYFGPGTRLTVL.